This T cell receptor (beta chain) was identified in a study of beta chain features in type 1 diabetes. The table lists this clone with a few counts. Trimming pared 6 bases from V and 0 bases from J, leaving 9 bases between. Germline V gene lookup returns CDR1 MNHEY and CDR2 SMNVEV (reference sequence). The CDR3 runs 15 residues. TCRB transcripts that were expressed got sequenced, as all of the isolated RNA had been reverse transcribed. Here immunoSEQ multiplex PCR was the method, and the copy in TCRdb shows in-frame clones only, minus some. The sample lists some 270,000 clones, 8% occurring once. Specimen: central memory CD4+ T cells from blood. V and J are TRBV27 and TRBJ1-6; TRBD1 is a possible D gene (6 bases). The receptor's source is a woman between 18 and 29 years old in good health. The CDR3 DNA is TGTGCCAGCAGGGACAGATACTCCTATAATTCACCCCTCCACTTT. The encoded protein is CASRDRYSYNSPLHF.